This T cell receptor (beta chain) was found in a study of T-cell reconstitution after alpha-beta-depleted transplantation in children. Germline-derived CDR1 and CDR2 are MNHEY and SVGAGI. The V end lost 10 bases, the J end lost 3 bases, and 10 bases lay between the germline ends. The CDR3 runs to 12 residues. Study results and limitations: It was surviving recipient T cells and thymic progenitors that gave some patients high TCRbeta diversity at day 60. Approximately two months post-transplant, alpha-beta T cells reportedly originated from several hundred expanded graft clones. T-cell counts and diversity at one year following transplant were attributed mainly to newly produced T cells.

A remark on this clonotype: Its antigen is as yet unknown.

This sample's TCRbeta library carried unique molecular identifier barcodes. In TCRdb, the PCR reads were re-called with MiXCR into one record per CDR3 protein. The sample comprises 25,000 to 30,000 distinct CDR3 sequences, 15% to 20% of which are singletons, and about a third rests with the top ten. The chain recombines TRBV6-5 with TRBJ2-1; D is unresolved. The receptor was derived from a male patient between 2 and 9 years old who had a stem cell transplant for acute lymphoblastic leukemia, so the T cells may come from the graft donor. The material sequenced was PBMCs, mostly from graft donor cells, taken 60 days after TCRalphabeta/CD19-depleted stem cell transplant. CDR3 DNA sequence: TGTGCCACCACCCTCGGCTACAATGAGCAGTTCTTC. It translates to CATTLGYNEQFF.